These T cell receptor beta chains were read from a single sample in a study of early T cells in non-severe SARS-CoV-2 infection. MiXCR was run by TCRdb on the 5' RACE reads, yielding one entry per CDR3 protein. Of 98,000 or so distinct CDR3 sequences in the sample, about 12% were seen once. The sequencing used whole blood, collected at baseline. The receptor set was obtained from an adult who was a healthcare worker with PCR-confirmed SARS-CoV-2 infection or an uninfected control (not recorded which). Both conserved end residues are part of each CDR3. A D gene is named only where the DNA matches it firmly. Some rows mark clone size as missing; the rest say once, few, many or name a class of expanded clone.

j_gene	v_gene	d_gene	abundance	CDR3nt	CDR3aa
TRBJ2-1	TRBV7-8	-	-	TGTGCCAGCAGTGGTAGGACGGGAGAGCCCTACAATGAGCAGTTCTTC	CASSGRTGEPYNEQFF
TRBJ2-3	TRBV29-1	TRBD2	-	TGCAGCGGGCGGGAGGGCTCAACCCGCACAGAAACGCAGTATTTT	CSGREGSTRTETQYF
TRBJ2-7	TRBV12-3/TRBV12-4	-	few	TGTGCCAGCAGTTTATCTACAGGGAACTCCTACGAGCAGTACTTC	CASSLSTGNSYEQYF
TRBJ2-7	TRBV14	-	-	TGTGCCAGCAGCCAACTTCTTTTCAGCACCGAGCAGTACTTC	CASSQLLFSTEQYF
TRBJ2-7	TRBV6-1	TRBD1	-	TGTGCCAGCAGTTCCCAAAGGACAGGGAGCTACGAGCAGTACTTC	CASSSQRTGSYEQYF
TRBJ2-5	TRBV15	-	-	TGTGCCACCAGGGGGCAGGGAGCATACCAAGAGACCCAGTACTTC	CATRGQGAYQETQYF
TRBJ2-5	TRBV20-1	TRBD1	once	TGCAGTGCTAGCCATGAAGACACGGGACAGGTTGACGAGACCCAGTACTTC	CSASHEDTGQVDETQYF
TRBJ1-5	TRBV5-6	-	many	TGTGCCAGCAGCTTGGCGGGGGTCCAGGGCAATCAGCCCCAGCATTTT	CASSLAGVQGNQPQHF
TRBJ1-1	TRBV29-1	TRBD1	-	TGCAGCGTTGACCACGGGACAGGGAGCAGACAGGCTTTCTTT	CSVDHGTGSRQAFF
TRBJ1-4	TRBV20-1	-	few	TGCAGTGCTGGGCAGCATAATGAAAAACTGTTTTTT	CSAGQHNEKLFF
TRBJ2-3	TRBV18	-	-	TGTGCCAGCTCACCATCCGGGAAGGGGGTAGATACGCAGTATTTT	CASSPSGKGVDTQYF
TRBJ2-3	TRBV7-6	-	few	TGTGCCAGCAGCTCCCCTGGGATCGTTGGGCAGTATTTT	CASSSPGIVGQYF
TRBJ2-5	TRBV29-1	-	-	TGCAGCGTTGCTAGGGGGGAAGAGACCCAGTACTTC	CSVARGEETQYF
TRBJ2-1	TRBV12-3/TRBV12-4	-	few	TGTGCCAGCAGCCCGGACCCCGCTAGCTGGGAGCAGTTCTTC	CASSPDPASWEQFF
TRBJ1-6	TRBV28	TRBD1	-	TGTGCCATGTCCCCGGGACAGTATAATTCACCCCTCCACTTT	CAMSPGQYNSPLHF
TRBJ2-3	TRBV5-6	-	few	TGTGCCAGCAGCCCCTTCACAGATACGCAGTATTTT	CASSPFTDTQYF
TRBJ2-7	TRBV6-2/TRBV6-3	TRBD2	-	TGTGTCAGCAGTTACTGGGGGGGTAACTACGAGCAGTACTTC	CVSSYWGGNYEQYF
TRBJ2-1	TRBV6-1	TRBD2	-	TGTGCCAGCAAGGTAGAGGGAGGGCCGATCTTCACTTACCCTTACAATGAGCAGTTCTTC	CASKVEGGPIFTYPYNEQFF
TRBJ1-5	TRBV6-1	-	few	TGTGCCAGCAGAACGTTAGATAGCAATCAGCCCCAGCATTTT	CASRTLDSNQPQHF
TRBJ2-4	TRBV19	TRBD2	-	TGTGCCAGTAGGACCGGGGCTAGCGGGAGGGACATTCAGTACTTC	CASRTGASGRDIQYF
TRBJ2-3	TRBV5-4	-	-	TGTGCCAGCAGCCTACGGACCAGGTCAGATACGCAGTATTTT	CASSLRTRSDTQYF
TRBJ2-1	TRBV5-1	-	-	TGCGCCAGCAGCTTGCGGCCCTCGGAGCGAGGGTTCTACAATGAGCAGTTCTTC	CASSLRPSERGFYNEQFF
TRBJ2-3	TRBV10-3	-	few	TGTGCCATCAGTGAGTCAGTGGGACGCCCATCGCAGTATTTT	CAISESVGRPSQYF
TRBJ2-2	TRBV6-1	-	-	TGTGCCAGCAGACAAAGTAGTACCGGGGAGCTGTTTTTT	CASRQSSTGELFF
TRBJ2-1	TRBV9	TRBD1	-	TGTGCCAGCAGCGCTGACAGGGTCTCCTACAATGAGCAGTTCTTC	CASSADRVSYNEQFF
TRBJ1-1	TRBV15	-	-	TGTGCCACCAGCGATTCCTCAATTCCAGGGGCTGAAGCTTTCTTT	CATSDSSIPGAEAFF
TRBJ1-3	TRBV27	-	-	TGTGCCAGTTCGGGGGACTCTGGAAACACCATATATTTT	CASSGDSGNTIYF
TRBJ2-1	TRBV6-5	TRBD1	few	TGTGCCAGCAGACAGGACAGGGTCGCTGGTGAGCAGTTCTTC	CASRQDRVAGEQFF
TRBJ1-1	TRBV6-6	-	few	TGTGCCAGCTCCACCAACACGAACACTGAAGCTTTCTTT	CASSTNTNTEAFF
TRBJ1-1	TRBV5-4	TRBD1	few	TGTGCCAGCAGCCCCACAGGGGGAGGGAACACTGAAGCTTTCTTT	CASSPTGGGNTEAFF
TRBJ1-1	TRBV30	-	many	TGTGCCTGGAGTTGGGACTTTCGCATGAACACTGAAGCTTTCTTT	CAWSWDFRMNTEAFF
TRBJ1-2	TRBV24-1	TRBD1	many	TGTGCCACGAGAGGGGCCGGGACAGGGGACGACTATGGCTACACCTTC	CATRGAGTGDDYGYTF
TRBJ2-1	TRBV11-2	TRBD2	-	TGTGCCAGCAGCCATGCGGGAGCCATCAATGAGCAGTTCTTC	CASSHAGAINEQFF
TRBJ2-7	TRBV14	-	-	TGTGCCAGCAGCCAAGAGAGACGACTTTTCTTCGGCTACGAGCAGTACTTC	CASSQERRLFFGYEQYF
TRBJ2-3	TRBV29-1	-	-	TGCAGCGTTGAAGGGGCTGCGGTTAAAGATACGCAGTATTTT	CSVEGAAVKDTQYF
TRBJ1-4	TRBV29-1	-	-	TGCAGCGTTGAGGGCGCAACTAATGAAAAACTGTTTTTT	CSVEGATNEKLFF
TRBJ2-7	TRBV6-5	TRBD1	once	TGTGCCAGCAGTTACGGATGGACAGGAGCCTACGAGCAGTACTTC	CASSYGWTGAYEQYF
TRBJ2-3	TRBV19	-	few	TGTGCCAGTACGAGAACAGGGTACATAGATACGCAGTATTTT	CASTRTGYIDTQYF
TRBJ2-7	TRBV20-1	-	many	TGCAGTGCTAGAAAGTATAGTGGCTACGAGCAGTACTTC	CSARKYSGYEQYF
TRBJ2-7	TRBV6-2/TRBV6-3	-	-	TGTGCCAGCAGTTATTCCGGACTGCCACACTACGAGCAGTACTTC	CASSYSGLPHYEQYF
TRBJ2-3	TRBV19	TRBD2	few	TGTGCCAGTAGTCGTAGCGGGCCGGTTGATACGCAGTATTTT	CASSRSGPVDTQYF
TRBJ1-5	TRBV19	-	many	TGTGCCAGTAGTAGTCCGGGACAAGGTGCCCCACTCCAGCATTTT	CASSSPGQGAPLQHF
TRBJ2-7	TRBV7-9	-	few	TGTGCCAGCAGCTTAATGAACAGCGGACCCTACGAGCAGTACTTC	CASSLMNSGPYEQYF
TRBJ1-6	TRBV6-6	TRBD1	many	TGTGCCAGCAGGCAGGGGGCCGCCCTCCACTTT	CASRQGAALHF
TRBJ1-5	TRBV30	-	many	TGTGCCTGGTCAAAGGGCCGGACCCAGGTTAGCAATCAGCCCCAGCATTTT	CAWSKGRTQVSNQPQHF
TRBJ2-6	TRBV3-1	-	few	TGTGCCAGCAGCCACGAGGGGAGACTAGGGGCCAACGTCCTGACTTTC	CASSHEGRLGANVLTF